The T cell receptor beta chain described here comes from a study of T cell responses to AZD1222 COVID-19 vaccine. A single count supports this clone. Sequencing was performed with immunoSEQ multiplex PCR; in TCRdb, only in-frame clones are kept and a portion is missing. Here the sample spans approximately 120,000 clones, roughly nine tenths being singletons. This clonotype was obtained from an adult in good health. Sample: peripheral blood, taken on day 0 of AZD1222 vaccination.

The CDR3 here is CASSLGYNNQPQHF. The CDR3 region has the DNA TGTGCCAGCAGCTTGGGGTACAATAATCAGCCCCAGCATTTT. The chain employs TRBV5-8 and TRBJ1-5; D uncertain. Trimming pared 0 bases from V and 4 bases from J, leaving 8 bases between. Germline V gives CDR1 SGHTS, CDR2 YDEGEE. The CDR3 loop spans 14 amino acids.